Listed here are 4 T cell receptor beta chains from one sample, sequenced in a study of PD-1 blockade in mismatch repair-deficient tumors. As for time point: roughly ten-day in vitro stimulation with candidate neoantigen peptide 5. TCRdb's copy holds only in-frame clones and misses some; the assay was immunoSEQ multiplex PCR. This table holds about 15,000 clones, approximately 84% found once. The antigens of these receptors remain unknown. Here the sequenced sample was cells cultured in vitro, taken from a patient treated with pembrolizumab. These receptors were collected from an adult with mismatch repair-deficient cancer.

This clone was seen only a few times. The J gene is TRBJ2-2, the V gene TRBV7-9, with 7 bases fitting TRBD1. CDR1 and CDR2 from the germline V gene are SEHNR and FQNEAQ (reference sequence). The V segment lost 5 bases and the J segment 1 base; nucleotides outside the gene matches: 4. The CDR3 totals 15 residues. The CDR3 region is CASSTGTENTGELFF. CDR3 coding DNA: TGTGCCAGCAGCACCGGGACAGAGAACACCGGGGAGCTGTTTTTT.

This clone was observed once. The chain has TRBV27 and TRBJ2-1; D gene unclear. The V and J ends lost 5 bases and 10 bases respectively, with 12 bases between them. Germline V CDR1 and CDR2: MNHEY, SMNVEV (reference sequence). The CDR3 runs to 12 residues. The CDR3 here is CASSLRLGEQFF. CDR3 sequence (DNA): TGTGCCAGCAGTCTCCGCCTGGGGGAGCAGTTCTTC.

The rearrangement uses TRBV21-1 and TRBJ1-5; TRBD1 is the table's D call, not checked against the DNA. TRBV21-1 represents a pseudogene. The CDR3 sequence is 17 residues long. The CDR3 DNA reads as TGTGCCAGCAGCAAATCCGGGACAAGTTATAGCAATCAGCCCCAGCATTTT. Translation: CASSKSGTSYSNQPQHF.

This sequence joins TRBV7-8 and TRBJ2-2; TRBD2 agrees at 8 bases. Germline CDR1 reads SGHVS; CDR2 reads FQNEAQ. The CDR3 runs to 18 residues. J was trimmed by 6 bases and V by 0 bases; bases with no gene match: 12. The CDR3 loop is CASSLAFLAGGNPGELFF. The CDR3 nucleotides read TGTGCCAGCAGCTTAGCGTTCCTGGCGGGAGGAAACCCCGGGGAGCTGTTTTTT.